This T cell receptor beta chain came from a study of technical replicates of blood from a few donors. Clones were sequenced by immunoSEQ multiplex PCR, and TCRdb holds only the in-frame ones, with some missing. This sample has about 83,000 clones; about 94% occur once, and the top ten carry 0.24%. The TCR sequence derives from a human donor in good health. The sequenced material came from T cells isolated from PBMCs.

In nucleotides, the CDR3 is TGTGCCAGCAGCGCAAATCGGGGTCCTGAAGCTTTCTTT. Protein: CASSANRGPEAFF. The gene calls are TRBV9 and TRBJ1-1, with unresolved D. CDR3 size: 13 residues. Trimming stripped 3 bases from V and 6 bases from J, with 12 bases between. Germline CDR1 is SGDLS and CDR2 is YYNGEE.